These T cell receptor beta chains were read from a single sample in a study of blood T cell repertoires in COVID-19. The data were produced by immunoSEQ multiplex PCR, yet TCRdb's version contains in-frame clones alone and is incomplete. The top ten hold roughly 8.8% of the sample, which has around 200,000 clones, over 70% seen once. Input material: peripheral blood. These TCRs come from a woman between 45 and 65 years old with acute or convalescent COVID-19. CDR3s include the opening cysteine and the closing phenylalanine or tryptophan. D genes are given only for firm matches. The size entry is marked missing in some rows and otherwise reads once, few, many or a size class.

TRBJ1-1	once	TRBD1	TRBV3-1/TRBV3-2	CASSQQGAMGTEAFF	TGTGCCAGCAGCCAACAGGGGGCAATGGGAACTGAAGCTTTCTTT
TRBJ1-2	-	TRBD1	TRBV30	CASDRGYGYTF	TGTGCCTCGGACAGGGGCTATGGCTACACCTTC
TRBJ2-1	once	TRBD2	TRBV9	CASSVATGGEQFF	TGTGCCAGCAGCGTAGCTACGGGGGGGGAGCAGTTCTTC
TRBJ2-2	-	TRBD1	TRBV6-4	CASSVSGGFNTGELFF	TGTGCCAGCAGTGTCTCAGGGGGTTTTAACACCGGGGAGCTGTTTTTT
TRBJ2-7	-	TRBD2	TRBV20-1	CSASKLAGGYEQYF	TGCAGTGCTAGTAAACTAGCGGGAGGGTACGAGCAGTACTTC
TRBJ2-3	-	TRBD1	TRBV7-2	CASSLRDRDTQYF	TGTGCCAGCAGCTTACGGGACAGGGATACGCAGTATTTT
TRBJ2-5	-	TRBD2	TRBV7-2	CASSLGLAGGRETQYF	TGTGCCAGCAGCCTTGGGCTAGCGGGAGGGAGAGAGACCCAGTACTTC
TRBJ2-7	-	-	TRBV10-3	CAISVKHQVSEQYF	TGTGCCATCAGTGTGAAACACCAGGTCTCCGAGCAGTACTTC
TRBJ2-7	-	-	TRBV5-1	CASSPRDTVHEQYF	TGCGCCAGCAGCCCCCGGGACACAGTCCACGAGCAGTACTTC
TRBJ2-5	-	-	TRBV4-1	CASSQDGPAGSQETQYF	TGCGCCAGCAGCCAAGATGGGCCAGCGGGTTCACAAGAGACCCAGTACTTC
TRBJ2-1	-	TRBD2	TRBV15	CATSRETSGRSYNEQFF	TGTGCCACCAGCAGAGAGACTAGCGGGAGATCCTACAATGAGCAGTTCTTC
TRBJ2-2	-	TRBD1	TRBV7-3	CASSAGQGGTGELFF	TGTGCCAGCAGCGCGGGACAGGGCGGCACCGGGGAGCTGTTTTTT
TRBJ1-2	-	-	TRBV27	CASSEAGGYNYGYTF	TGTGCCAGCAGTGAAGCTGGGGGCTATAACTATGGCTACACCTTC